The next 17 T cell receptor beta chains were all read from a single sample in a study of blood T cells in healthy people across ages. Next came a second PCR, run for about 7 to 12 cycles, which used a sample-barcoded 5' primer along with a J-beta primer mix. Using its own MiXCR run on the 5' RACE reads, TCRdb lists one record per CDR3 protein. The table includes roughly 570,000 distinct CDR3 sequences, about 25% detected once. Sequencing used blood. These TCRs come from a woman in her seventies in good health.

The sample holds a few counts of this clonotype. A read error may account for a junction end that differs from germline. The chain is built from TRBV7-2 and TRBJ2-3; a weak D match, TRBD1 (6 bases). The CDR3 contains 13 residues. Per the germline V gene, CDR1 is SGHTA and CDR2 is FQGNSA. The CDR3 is CASRLGQTETQYF. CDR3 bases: TGTGCCAGCAGACTCGGACAGACAGAAACGCAGTATTTT.

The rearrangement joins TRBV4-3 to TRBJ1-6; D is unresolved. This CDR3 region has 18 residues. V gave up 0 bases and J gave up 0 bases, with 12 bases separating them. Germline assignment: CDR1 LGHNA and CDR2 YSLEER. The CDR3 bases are TGCGCCAGCAGCCAAGAATGGGGAAGCAGCTCCTATAATTCACCCCTCCACTTT. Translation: CASSQEWGSSSYNSPLHF.

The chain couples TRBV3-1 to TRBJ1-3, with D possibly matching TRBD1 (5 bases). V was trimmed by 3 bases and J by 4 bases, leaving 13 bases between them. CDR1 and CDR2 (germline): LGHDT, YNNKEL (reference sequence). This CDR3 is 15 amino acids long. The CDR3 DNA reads TGTGCCAGCAGCCAGAATCAGGGAACCGGAAACACCATATATTTT. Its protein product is CASSQNQGTGNTIYF.

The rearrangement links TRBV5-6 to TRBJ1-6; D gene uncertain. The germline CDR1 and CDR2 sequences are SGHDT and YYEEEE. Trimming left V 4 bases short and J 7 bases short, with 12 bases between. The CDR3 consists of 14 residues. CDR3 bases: TGTGCCAGCAGCCACGTCGGGCTAAATTCACCCCTCCACTTT. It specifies CASSHVGLNSPLHF.

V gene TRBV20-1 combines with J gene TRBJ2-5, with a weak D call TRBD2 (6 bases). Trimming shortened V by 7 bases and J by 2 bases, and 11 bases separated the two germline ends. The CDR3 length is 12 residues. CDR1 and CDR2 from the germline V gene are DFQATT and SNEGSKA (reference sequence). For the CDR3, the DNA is TGCAGTGGGGCGGGGATGCAAGAGACCCAGTACTTC. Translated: CSGAGMQETQYF.

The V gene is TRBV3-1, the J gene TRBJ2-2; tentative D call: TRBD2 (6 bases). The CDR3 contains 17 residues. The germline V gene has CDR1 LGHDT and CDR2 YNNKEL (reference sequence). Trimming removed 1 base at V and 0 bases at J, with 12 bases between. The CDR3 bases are TGTGCCAGCAGCCAAGTTATGGCTAGCGCGAACACCGGGGAGCTGTTTTTT. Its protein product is CASSQVMASANTGELFF.

CDR3 sequence: CASSLEGGEETQYF. The CDR3 DNA follows: TGTGCCAGCAGCTTGGAAGGAGGGGAAGAGACCCAGTACTTC. The chain joins TRBV5-4 to TRBJ2-5; maybe TRBD2 (6 bases). CDR3 length: 14 amino acids. Germline CDR1 SGHNT, CDR2 YYREEE (reference sequence). V was cut by 0 bases and J by 3 bases, with 9 bases left in between.

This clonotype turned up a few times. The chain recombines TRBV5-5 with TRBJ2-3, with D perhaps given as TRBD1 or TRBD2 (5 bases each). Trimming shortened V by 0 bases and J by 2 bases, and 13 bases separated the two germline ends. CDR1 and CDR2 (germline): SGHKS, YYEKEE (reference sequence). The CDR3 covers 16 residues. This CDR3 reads CASSLGGVGYTDTQYF. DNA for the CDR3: TGTGCCAGCAGCTTGGGAGGGGTGGGATACACAGATACGCAGTATTTT.

The CDR3, as DNA: TGTGCCAGCAGCTATCTGGACAGTGAGAACTATGGCTACACCTTC. Amino acids: CASSYLDSENYGYTF. V usage is TRBV7-8 and J usage is TRBJ1-2, with D perhaps TRBD1 (6 bases). Looked up from germline, CDR1 is SGHVS and CDR2 is FQNEAQ. The CDR3 is 15 amino acids. The V and J ends lost 4 bases and 2 bases respectively, with 14 bases between them.

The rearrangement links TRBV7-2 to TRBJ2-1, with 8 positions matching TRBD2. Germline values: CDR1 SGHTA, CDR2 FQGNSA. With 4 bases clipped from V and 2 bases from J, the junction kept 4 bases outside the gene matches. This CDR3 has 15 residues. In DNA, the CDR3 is TGTGCCAGCAGCTCAGAAGCGGGGGCCTACAATGAGCAGTTCTTC. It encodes CASSSEAGAYNEQFF. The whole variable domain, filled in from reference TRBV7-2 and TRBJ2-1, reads GAGVSQSPSNKVTEKGKDVELRCDPISGHTALYWYRQSLGQGLEFLIYFQGNSAPDKSGLPSDRFSAERTGGSVSTLTIQRTQQEDSAVYLCASSSEAGAYNEQFFGPGTRLTVL.

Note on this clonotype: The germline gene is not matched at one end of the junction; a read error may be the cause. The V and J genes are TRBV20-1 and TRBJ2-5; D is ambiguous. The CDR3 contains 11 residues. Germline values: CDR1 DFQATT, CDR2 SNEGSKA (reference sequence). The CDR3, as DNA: TGCAGTGCTAGAGATAATTCTAAGGAGTTCTTC. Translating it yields CSARDNSKEFF.

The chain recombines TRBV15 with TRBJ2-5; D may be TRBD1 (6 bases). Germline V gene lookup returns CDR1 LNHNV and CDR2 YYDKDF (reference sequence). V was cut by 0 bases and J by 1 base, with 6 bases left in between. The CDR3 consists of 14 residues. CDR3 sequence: CATSRDRGQETQYF. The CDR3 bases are TGTGCCACCAGCAGAGACAGGGGCCAAGAGACCCAGTACTTC.

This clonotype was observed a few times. This chain's CDR3 is CASSASSYNSPLHF. In DNA form, the CDR3 reads TGTGCCAGCAGTGCCAGCTCCTATAATTCACCCCTCCACTTT. This chain joins TRBV6-1 and TRBJ1-6; D unresolved. Germline V gene sequence: CDR1 MNHNS, CDR2 SASEGT. This CDR3 contains 14 residues. Deletions cut 4 bases from V and 0 bases from J, with 4 bases between.

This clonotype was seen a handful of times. The CDR3 reads CSVETGAPPYGYTF. CDR3 sequence (DNA): TGCAGCGTTGAAACAGGGGCCCCACCCTATGGCTACACCTTC. The V gene is TRBV29-1, the J gene TRBJ1-2, with TRBD1 matching over 7 bases. The CDR3 consists of 14 residues. CDR1 is SQVTM, CDR2 ANQGSEA, per germline. With V trimmed by 2 bases and J by 4 bases, 7 bases remained unmatched. The complete variable domain, with remaining parts taken from reference TRBV29-1 and TRBJ1-2, reads SAVISQKPSRDICQRGTSLTIQCQVDSQVTMMFWYRQQPGQSLTLIATANQGSEATYESGFVIDKFPISRPNLTFSTLTVSNMSPEDSSIYLCSVETGAPPYGYTFGSGTRLTVV.

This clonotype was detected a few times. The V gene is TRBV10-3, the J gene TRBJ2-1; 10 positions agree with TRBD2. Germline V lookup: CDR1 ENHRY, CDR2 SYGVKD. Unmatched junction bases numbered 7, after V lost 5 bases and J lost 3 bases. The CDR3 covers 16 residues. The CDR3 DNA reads TGTGCCATCAGTAAGCCTAGCGGGGGACACTACAATGAGCAGTTCTTC. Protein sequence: CAISKPSGGHYNEQFF.

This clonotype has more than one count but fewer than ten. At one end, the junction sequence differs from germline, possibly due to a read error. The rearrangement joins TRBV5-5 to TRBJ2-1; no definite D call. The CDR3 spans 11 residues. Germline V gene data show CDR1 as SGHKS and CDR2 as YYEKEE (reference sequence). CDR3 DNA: TGTGCCGGCAGCTTATTGACAAAGCAGTTCTTC. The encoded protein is CAGSLLTKQFF.

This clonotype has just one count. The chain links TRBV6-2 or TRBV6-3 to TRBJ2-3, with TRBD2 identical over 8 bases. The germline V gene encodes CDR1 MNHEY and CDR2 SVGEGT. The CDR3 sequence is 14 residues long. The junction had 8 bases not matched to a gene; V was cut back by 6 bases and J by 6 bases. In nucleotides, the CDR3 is TGTGCCAGCAGACCGGGACTAGAAACGGATACGCAGTATTTT. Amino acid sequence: CASRPGLETDTQYF.